A single T cell receptor (beta chain) is shown here with its context. This clone was observed a few times. The antigen this receptor binds is unknown. Base-call qualities are not available, and no considerably larger clone is one nucleotide away. The immunoSEQ Assay, a bias-controlled multiplex PCR, was used to amplify TCRbeta CDR3 regions from genomic DNA. Turning to the authors' computational methods: The number of nucleated cells in each sample was estimated by amplification of reference gene primers within the assay. Sequence reads were collapsed and filtered to measure the absolute abundance of every unique TCRbeta CDR3 rearrangement. Productive Simpson clonality was computed per sample as the square root of Simpson's diversity index over productive rearrangements. The immuneACCESS repertoire file appears here via TCRdb, limited to in-frame rearrangements. These files lack a portion of the clones; in checked studies, under half of the deficit traces to unresolved V genes, and the cause of the others is not known. The V and J calls and clone size come from that table; D and trimming were worked out from the DNA. A total of more than 70,000 clones appear in this sample, over 70% of them only once. Roughly 6% of the sample is held by the ten biggest clonotypes.

The junction shows trimming of 5 bases on V and 0 bases on J, and the gene matches do not reach 4 bases of it. The CDR1 and CDR2 encoded by the germline V gene are SGHTA and FQGTGA. The CDR3 runs 16 residues from the cysteine to the phenylalanine. The DNA shown is the 48-base CDR3, in frame from base 1. This sample was included in a study of blood T cell repertoires in COVID-19 (dated by TCRdb to 2020 to 2022). Looking at the study overall: Samples from collaborators originated in the United States, Italy and Spain and spanned both the acute and convalescent phases of COVID-19. The material from the prospective study consisted of cDNA or gDNA derived from T cells, B-cell-depleted T cells, or PBMCs. The sample metadata nearly always contained a de-identified subject ID, COVID-19 status, age in years and sex. The samples were drawn from the first 160 participants of the ongoing ImmuneRACE study and from 950 to 1,500 subjects provided by 6 global collaborators. The repertoires were made available in a free public database intended to serve as a resource for research on the immune response to SARS-CoV-2. Deeply sampled blood TCRbeta repertoires from subjects exposed to, actively infected with, or recovered from COVID-19 were included in the dataset. Where available, HLA class I and class II types were obtained from metadata supplied by the sample provider rather than from assay-based typing.

Each collaborating institution followed its own protocols to collect whole blood in K2EDTA tubes. For TCRbeta analysis, collaborator samples were shipped as frozen whole blood, as isolated PBMCs, or as DNA extracted from either sample type. Overall study results and their limits: Clinical and demographic metadata were provided uncurated, with the amount varying by source and participant.

The sequencing input was peripheral blood. The chain uses TRBV7-3 and TRBJ2-2, with TRBD2 identical over 9 junction bases. This TCR derives from a man aged 50-59 years with active COVID-19. CDR3 loop: CASSARLAANTGELFF. Read as DNA, the sequence is TGTGCCAGCAGCGCCCGACTAGCGGCGAACACCGGGGAGCTGTTTTTT.